Following are 26 T cell receptor beta chains from one sample sequenced in a study of blood T cell repertoires in COVID-19. Data came from immunoSEQ multiplex PCR; TCRdb stores just in-frame clones and leaves some out. In the table there are 120,000 or so clones, around 74% of which are singletons. The sequencing sample was made of peripheral blood. The receptors originated from an older woman with acute or convalescent COVID-19.

The rearrangement joins TRBV7-9 to TRBJ2-1; 7 bases fit TRBD1. This CDR3 has 14 residues. Germline values: CDR1 SEHNR, CDR2 FQNEAQ (reference sequence). The J segment lost 5 bases and the V segment lost 5 bases, leaving 6 bases of the junction unmatched. DNA of the CDR3: TGTGCCAGCAGCACCCGGGACAGCCACAATGAGCAGTTCTTC. Amino acids: CASSTRDSHNEQFF.

This chain connects TRBV30 to TRBJ1-4; no reliable D call. This CDR3 has 15 residues. Germline V lookup: CDR1 GTSNPN, CDR2 SVGIG (reference sequence). Trimming pared 1 base from V and 7 bases from J, leaving 16 bases between. The CDR3 here is CAWSEGFPAGEKLFF. The CDR3 DNA reads as TGTGCCTGGAGTGAAGGCTTCCCGGCGGGTGAAAAACTGTTTTTT.

The sample holds one count of this clone. This chain joins TRBV10-3 and TRBJ2-3, with 9 positions matching TRBD2. The CDR3 spans 13 residues. Unmatched junction bases numbered 5, after V lost 9 bases and J lost 4 bases. CDR1 and CDR2 (germline): ENHRY, SYGVKD. CDR3 bases: TGTGCCATTCTAGCGGGGAGGGCAGATACGCAGTATTTT. This sequence encodes CAILAGRADTQYF.

The V and J genes are TRBV7-9 and TRBJ2-2; 10 bases line up with TRBD1. This CDR3 contains 15 residues. V lost 3 bases, J lost 6 bases, and 4 bases stayed unmatched. Germline assignment: CDR1 SEHNR and CDR2 FQNEAQ (reference sequence). In DNA form, the CDR3 reads TGTGCCAGCAGCTTCCGGACAGGGGGGCCCGGGGAGCTGTTTTTT. Protein sequence: CASSFRTGGPGELFF.

V is TRBV6-2 or TRBV6-3 and J is TRBJ2-5; 12 nucleotides line up with TRBD2. The V segment lost 2 bases and the J segment 5 bases; nucleotides outside the gene matches: 9. Germline V gene sequence: CDR1 MNHEY, CDR2 SVGEGT. The CDR3 is 17 amino acids. CDR3 in DNA: TGTGCCAGCAGTTACCGTCTAGCGGGGGGGCCTTTGGAGACCCAGTACTTC. Its translation: CASSYRLAGGPLETQYF.

The chain recombines TRBV24-1 with TRBJ2-3, with TRBD2 identical over 9 bases. Per the germline V gene, CDR1 is KGHDR and CDR2 is SFDVKD. The CDR3 is 17 residues long. J was trimmed by 5 bases and V by 3 bases; bases with no gene match: 11. In nucleotides, the CDR3 is TGTGCCACCAGTGATCCCGGACTAGCGCCATATATAGATACGCAGTATTTT. Translation gives CATSDPGLAPYIDTQYF.

This sequence joins TRBV10-3 and TRBJ2-7; D is possibly TRBD2 (6 bases). The CDR3 has 14 amino acids. Germline-derived CDR1 and CDR2 are ENHRY and SYGVKD. V lost 6 bases and J 2 bases, leaving 14 bases between the germline ends. CDR3 sequence: CAIRGRGIAYEQYF. CDR3 DNA sequence: TGTGCCATCAGAGGGCGGGGAATCGCCTACGAGCAGTACTTC.

This clone was observed a few times. The chain couples TRBV19 to TRBJ1-6; D remains ambiguous. V was clipped by 2 bases and J by 9 bases, with 17 bases between them. The CDR3 runs to 16 residues. Germline CDR1 is LNHDA and CDR2 is SQIVND (reference sequence). CDR3 region: CASSIRGVGISSPLHF. Written as DNA, the CDR3 is TGTGCCAGTAGTATACGAGGAGTCGGGATAAGTTCACCCCTCCACTTT.

The CDR3 here is CASSLLGGRENIQYF. CDR3 nucleotide sequence: TGTGCCAGCAGCTTACTCGGGGGGCGGGAAAACATTCAGTACTTC. The chain couples TRBV7-9 to TRBJ2-4; TRBD2 is a possible D gene (7 bases). The CDR3 length is 15 residues. In germline, CDR1 is SEHNR, CDR2 FQNEAQ (reference sequence). V lost 2 bases, J lost 5 bases, and 13 bases lay in between.

The rearrangement links TRBV28 to TRBJ1-5, with unresolved D. The V end lost 5 bases, the J end lost 4 bases, and 9 bases lay between the germline ends. Germline CDR1 reads MDHEN; CDR2 reads SYDVKM. The CDR3 sequence is 13 residues long. The CDR3 coding sequence is TGTGCCAGCAGTCCCGGGATTAATCAGCCCCAGCATTTT. Translated: CASSPGINQPQHF.

This clone is a singleton in its sample. The chain has TRBV5-1 and TRBJ2-7, with a weak D call TRBD1 (6 bases). The V end lost 5 bases, the J end lost 2 bases, and 14 bases lay between the germline ends. Germline-derived CDR1 and CDR2 are SGHRS and YFSETQ. The CDR3 loop spans 14 amino acids. The DNA for the CDR3 is TGCGCCAGCAGTCCTTCAGGGGTCGCCTACGAGCAGTACTTC. Protein sequence: CASSPSGVAYEQYF.

This clone has only one observation. The chain employs TRBV2 and TRBJ1-3; tentatively, D is TRBD1 (6 bases). The CDR3 covers 15 residues. The germline V gene encodes CDR1 SNHLY and CDR2 FYNNEI. V lost 6 bases to trimming and J lost 0 bases, with 12 bases between them. The CDR3 DNA follows: TGTGCCAGCAGGGGAGGGGGAACCTCTGGAAACACCATATATTTT. It codes for CASRGGGTSGNTIYF.

The V gene is TRBV24-1, the J gene TRBJ2-3; the match to TRBD1 covers 7 bases. CDR3 length equals 18 residues. The trim removed 3 bases at V and 4 bases at J, leaving 15 bases unmatched. Germline V gene lookup returns CDR1 KGHDR and CDR2 SFDVKD. The CDR3 loop is CATSDRDQTGSRADTQYF. The CDR3 DNA reads TGTGCCACCAGTGATCGGGATCAGACAGGGAGCCGGGCAGATACGCAGTATTTT.

This clone was seen once. The CDR3 coding sequence is TGTGCCTGGAGTGCCGGGACAGAGCAATACTCTGGAAACACCATATATTTT. The encoded protein is CAWSAGTEQYSGNTIYF. The chain uses TRBV30 and TRBJ1-3, with TRBD1 identical over 7 bases. The CDR3 sequence is 17 residues long. The germline CDR1 and CDR2 sequences are GTSNPN and SVGIG (reference sequence). V shed 1 base and J 0 bases; nucleotides not matched to a gene: 9.

The chain employs TRBV4-1 and TRBJ2-2, with D possibly TRBD1 on 7 matching bases. This CDR3 is 16 amino acids long. V lost 3 bases, J lost 1 base, and 12 bases lay in between. CDR1 and CDR2 from the germline V gene are MGHRA and YSYEKL. The CDR3 protein is CASSHRQGGNTGELFF. In nucleotides, the CDR3 is TGCGCCAGCAGCCATCGTCAGGGGGGGAACACCGGGGAGCTGTTTTTT.

The chain is built from TRBV19 and TRBJ2-3; tentatively, D is TRBD2 (5 bases). The CDR3 loop spans 14 amino acids. The V and J ends lost 5 bases and 8 bases respectively, with 17 bases between them. The V gene's germline CDR1 is LNHDA and CDR2 SQIVND (reference sequence). The CDR3 is CASSWAGERVTQYF. CDR3 DNA: TGTGCCAGTAGTTGGGCAGGAGAGAGGGTTACGCAGTATTTT.

The chain couples TRBV11-2 to TRBJ2-1; 7 positions agree with TRBD2. The junction had 8 bases not matched to a gene; V was cut back by 5 bases and J by 7 bases. CDR3 length equals 14 residues. Germline V gene sequence: CDR1 SGHAT, CDR2 FQNNGV. The CDR3 DNA follows: TGTGCCAGCAGCCGGGACTACCAATGGAATGAGCAGTTCTTC. This sequence encodes CASSRDYQWNEQFF. The complete variable domain, with remaining parts taken from reference TRBV11-2 and TRBJ2-1, reads EAGVAQSPRYKIIEKRQSVAFWCNPISGHATLYWYQQILGQGPKLLIQFQNNGVVDDSQLPKDRFSAERLKGVDSTLKIQPAKLEDSAVYLCASSRDYQWNEQFFGPGTRLTVL.

The CDR3 reads CASRKTGGVTGELFF. The CDR3 DNA follows: TGTGCCAGTAGGAAGACAGGGGGCGTCACCGGGGAGCTGTTTTTT. The rearrangement uses TRBV19 and TRBJ2-2; 10 bases match TRBD1. V shed 6 bases and J 4 bases; nucleotides not matched to a gene: 5. The germline CDR1 and CDR2 sequences are LNHDA and SQIVND (reference sequence). This CDR3 has 15 amino acids.

The rearrangement links TRBV5-1 to TRBJ2-3; 8 nucleotides match TRBD1. CDR3 length: 15 residues. The ends lost 0 bases at V and 4 bases at J; junction bases unmatched: 4. Germline CDR1 and CDR2: SGHRS and YFSETQ. The CDR3 sequence is CASSLAGQGADTQYF. The CDR3 DNA reads as TGCGCCAGCAGCTTGGCTGGACAGGGTGCAGATACGCAGTATTTT.

This clone was recorded at least ten times. The chain has TRBV3-1 (or the pseudogene TRBV3-2) and TRBJ1-6, with D perhaps TRBD1 (5 bases). This CDR3 is 16 amino acids long. Germline V gene sequence: CDR1 LGHDT, CDR2 YNNKEL (reference sequence). V gave up 6 bases and J gave up 6 bases, with 18 bases separating them. The CDR3 bases are TGTGCCAGCAGTCGGGGGGTTGTGAAGGGTAATTCACCCCTCCACTTT. This encodes CASSRGVVKGNSPLHF.

The V gene is TRBV11-3, the J gene TRBJ1-2, with a possible D match to TRBD1 (5 bases). The CDR3 runs 13 residues. V lost 5 bases and J 2 bases, leaving 9 bases between the germline ends. Per germline, CDR1 SGHNT and CDR2 YENEEA. The chain's CDR3 is CASSTGANYGYTF. The CDR3 DNA sequence: TGTGCCAGCAGCACTGGGGCCAACTATGGCTACACCTTC.

The V gene is TRBV7-2, the J gene TRBJ2-7; 7 nucleotides line up with TRBD2. The germline gives CDR1 SGHTA, CDR2 FQGNSA. This CDR3 spans 15 amino acids. The V gene end was trimmed by 0 bases and the J gene end by 2 bases; junction bases not matched to a gene: 4. CDR3 nucleotides: TGTGCCAGCAGCTTAGCGCGGGGGAATACCTACGAGCAGTACTTC. It is translated as CASSLARGNTYEQYF.

The table lists this clone with a few counts. This chain links TRBV9 with TRBJ2-6; D is uncertain. The CDR3 has 18 residues. V was cut by 6 bases and J by 0 bases, with 19 bases left in between. Germline CDR1 reads SGDLS; CDR2 reads YYNGEE. CDR3: CASTPRSSAPSGANVLTF. As DNA, the CDR3 is TGTGCCAGCACGCCAAGATCCTCAGCGCCCTCTGGGGCCAACGTCCTGACTTTC. The full variable domain, with the rest looked up from reference TRBV9 and TRBJ2-6, is DSGVTQTPKHLITATGQRVTLRCSPRSGDLSVYWYQQSLDQGLQFLIQYYNGEERAKGNILERFSAQQFPDLHSELNLSSLELGDSALYFCASTPRSSAPSGANVLTFGAGSRLTVL.

This clone is a singleton in its sample. The chain recombines TRBV2 with TRBJ2-5; a possible D gene is TRBD1 (7 bases). The V end was cut by 3 bases, the J end by 6 bases, with 14 bases between. The CDR3 extends over 14 amino acids. Looked up from germline, CDR1 is SNHLY and CDR2 is FYNNEI. CDR3 DNA: TGTGCCAGCAGTGAGCGGGACAGTCGGAAGACCCAGTACTTC. This gives the protein CASSERDSRKTQYF.

This clone has just one count. The chain is built from TRBV11-2 and TRBJ2-3; 10 bases fit TRBD2. The ends lost 4 bases at V and 4 bases at J; junction bases unmatched: 5. Looked up from germline, CDR1 is SGHAT and CDR2 is FQNNGV. CDR3 length: 15 amino acids. CDR3 amino acids: CASSWASGGSDTQYF. CDR3 DNA: TGTGCCAGCAGCTGGGCTAGCGGGGGTTCAGATACGCAGTATTTT. Full variable domain (rest looked up from reference TRBV11-2 and TRBJ2-3): EAGVAQSPRYKIIEKRQSVAFWCNPISGHATLYWYQQILGQGPKLLIQFQNNGVVDDSQLPKDRFSAERLKGVDSTLKIQPAKLEDSAVYLCASSWASGGSDTQYFGPGTRLTVL.

This chain connects TRBV5-1 to TRBJ1-4; 7 bases are shared with TRBD1. The germline gives CDR1 SGHRS, CDR2 YFSETQ. V lost 4 bases, J lost 7 bases, and 7 bases stayed unmatched. The CDR3 spans 14 residues. CDR3 nucleotides: TGCGCCAGCAGCAACGGACAGGCAACTGAAAAACTGTTTTTT. Protein product: CASSNGQATEKLFF. Full variable domain (missing parts from reference TRBV5-1 and TRBJ1-4): KAGVTQTPRYLIKTRGQQVTLSCSPISGHRSVSWYQQTPGQGLQFLFEYFSETQRNKGNFPGRFSGRQFSNSRSEMNVSTLELGDSALYLCASSNGQATEKLFFGSGTQLSVL.